This T cell receptor beta chain was identified during a study of response to subunit inactivated influenza vaccine. Each CDR3 protein gets one entry after TCRdb re-called the RT-PCR reads with MiXCR. The sample contains hundreds of thousands of distinct CDR3 sequences, around a sixth of which appear only once. This clonotype came up a few times. The antigen is not known. General study findings and limits: Seasonal influenza vaccination, on each occasion, was suggested by the authors to recruit few new T cells.

The sequence was obtained from a man aged 45-65 years who received an inactivated influenza vaccine. The sample here was PBMCs from blood, taken about 12 days after vaccination.

CDR3 nucleotide sequence: TGCGCCAGCAGCTTGGTGACTAGCCTCCAAGAGACCCAGTACTTC. It encodes CASSLVTSLQETQYF. The rearrangement links TRBV5-1 to TRBJ2-5; 7 bases fit TRBD2. The V segment lost 0 bases and the J segment 1 base; nucleotides outside the gene matches: 3. The length of the CDR3 is 15 residues. Germline V gene sequence: CDR1 SGHRS, CDR2 YFSETQ.